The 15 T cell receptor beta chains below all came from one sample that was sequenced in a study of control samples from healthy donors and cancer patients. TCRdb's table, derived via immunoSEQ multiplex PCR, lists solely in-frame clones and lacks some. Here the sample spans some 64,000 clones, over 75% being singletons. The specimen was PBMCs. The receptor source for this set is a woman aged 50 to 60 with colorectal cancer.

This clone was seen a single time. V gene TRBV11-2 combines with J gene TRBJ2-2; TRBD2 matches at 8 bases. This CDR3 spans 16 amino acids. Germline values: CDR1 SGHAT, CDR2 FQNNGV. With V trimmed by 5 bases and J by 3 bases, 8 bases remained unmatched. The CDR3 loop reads CASSPGGGRDTGELFF. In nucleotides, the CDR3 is TGTGCCAGCAGCCCGGGAGGGGGGCGGGACACCGGGGAGCTGTTTTTT. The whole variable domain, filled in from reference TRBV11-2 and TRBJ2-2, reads EAGVAQSPRYKIIEKRQSVAFWCNPISGHATLYWYQQILGQGPKLLIQFQNNGVVDDSQLPKDRFSAERLKGVDSTLKIQPAKLEDSAVYLCASSPGGGRDTGELFFGEGSRLTVL.

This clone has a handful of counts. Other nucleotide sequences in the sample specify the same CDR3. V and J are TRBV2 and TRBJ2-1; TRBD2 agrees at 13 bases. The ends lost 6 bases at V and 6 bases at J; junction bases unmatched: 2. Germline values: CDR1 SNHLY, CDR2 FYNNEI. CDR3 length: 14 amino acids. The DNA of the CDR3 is TGTGCCAGCAGACTAGCGGGAGGGTCCAATGAGCAGTTCTTC. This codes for CASRLAGGSNEQFF.

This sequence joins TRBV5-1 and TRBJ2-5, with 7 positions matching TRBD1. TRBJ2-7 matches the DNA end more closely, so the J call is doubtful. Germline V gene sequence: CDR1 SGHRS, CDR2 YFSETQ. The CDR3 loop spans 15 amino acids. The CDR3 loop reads CASSLQGLGNYEQYF. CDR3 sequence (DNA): TGCGCCAGCAGCTTACAGGGGCTCGGGAATTACGAGCAGTACTTC.

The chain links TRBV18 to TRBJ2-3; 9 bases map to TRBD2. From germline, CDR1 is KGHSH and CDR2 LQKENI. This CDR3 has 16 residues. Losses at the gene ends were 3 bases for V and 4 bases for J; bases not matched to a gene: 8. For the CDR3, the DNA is TGTGCCAGCTCACCTTTGGCGGGAGGGGATGCAGATACGCAGTATTTT. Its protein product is CASSPLAGGDADTQYF.

CDR3: CASSQAGASSYEQYF. For the CDR3, the DNA is TGTGCCAGCAGCCAGGCGGGGGCGAGCTCCTACGAGCAGTACTTC. V gene TRBV7-2 combines with J gene TRBJ2-7; possible D gene TRBD2, 7 bases. Germline V gene lookup returns CDR1 SGHTA and CDR2 FQGNSA. Trimming cost V 5 bases and J 0 bases, with 14 bases left between them. This CDR3 has 15 residues.

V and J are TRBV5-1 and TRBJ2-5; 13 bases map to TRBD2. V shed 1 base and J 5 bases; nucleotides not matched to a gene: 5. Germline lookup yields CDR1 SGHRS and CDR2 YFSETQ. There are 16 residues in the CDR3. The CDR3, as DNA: TGCGCCAGCAGCTTGTCCGGGACTAGCGGGACCGAGACCCAGTACTTC. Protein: CASSLSGTSGTETQYF.

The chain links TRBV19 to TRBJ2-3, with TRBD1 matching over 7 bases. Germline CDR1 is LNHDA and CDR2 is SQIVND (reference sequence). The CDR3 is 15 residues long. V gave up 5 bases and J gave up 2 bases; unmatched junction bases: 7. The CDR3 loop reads CASSVSGGHTDTQYF. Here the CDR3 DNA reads TGTGCCAGTAGTGTCTCAGGGGGACACACAGATACGCAGTATTTT.

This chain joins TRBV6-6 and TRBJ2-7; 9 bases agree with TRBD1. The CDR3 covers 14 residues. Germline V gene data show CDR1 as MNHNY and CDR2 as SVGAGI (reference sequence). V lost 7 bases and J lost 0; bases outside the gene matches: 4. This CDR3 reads CASTAGQGSYEQYF. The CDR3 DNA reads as TGTGCCAGCACAGCGGGACAGGGCTCCTACGAGCAGTACTTC.

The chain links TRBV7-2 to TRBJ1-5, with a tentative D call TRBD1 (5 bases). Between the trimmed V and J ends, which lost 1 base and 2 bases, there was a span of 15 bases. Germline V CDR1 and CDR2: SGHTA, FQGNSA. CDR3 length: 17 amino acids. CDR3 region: CASSLVGGEIGNQPQHF. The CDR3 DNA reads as TGTGCCAGCAGCTTAGTTGGAGGGGAAATCGGCAATCAGCCCCAGCATTTT. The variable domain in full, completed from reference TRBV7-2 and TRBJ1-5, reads GAGVSQSPSNKVTEKGKDVELRCDPISGHTALYWYRQSLGQGLEFLIYFQGNSAPDKSGLPSDRFSAERTGGSVSTLTIQRTQQEDSAVYLCASSLVGGEIGNQPQHFGDGTRLSIL.

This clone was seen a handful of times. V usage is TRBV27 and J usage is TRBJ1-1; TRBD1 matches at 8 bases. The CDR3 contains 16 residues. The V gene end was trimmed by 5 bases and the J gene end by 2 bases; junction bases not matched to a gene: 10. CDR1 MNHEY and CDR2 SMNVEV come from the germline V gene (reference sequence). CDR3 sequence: CASSLETGTGNTEAFF. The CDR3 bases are TGTGCCAGCAGTCTAGAAACCGGGACAGGAAACACTGAAGCTTTCTTT.

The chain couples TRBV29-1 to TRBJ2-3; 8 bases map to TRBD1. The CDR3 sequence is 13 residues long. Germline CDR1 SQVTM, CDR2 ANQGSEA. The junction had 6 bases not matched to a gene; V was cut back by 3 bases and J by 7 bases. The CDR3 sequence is CSVEDRETHTQYF. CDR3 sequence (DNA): TGCAGCGTTGAGGACAGGGAGACGCATACGCAGTATTTT.

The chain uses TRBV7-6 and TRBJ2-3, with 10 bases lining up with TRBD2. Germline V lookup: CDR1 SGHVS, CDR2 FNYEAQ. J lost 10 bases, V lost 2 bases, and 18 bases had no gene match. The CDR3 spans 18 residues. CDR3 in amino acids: CASSLRASGGPWLLSQYF. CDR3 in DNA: TGTGCCAGCAGCTTACGGGCTAGCGGGGGCCCTTGGTTACTGTCGCAGTATTTT.

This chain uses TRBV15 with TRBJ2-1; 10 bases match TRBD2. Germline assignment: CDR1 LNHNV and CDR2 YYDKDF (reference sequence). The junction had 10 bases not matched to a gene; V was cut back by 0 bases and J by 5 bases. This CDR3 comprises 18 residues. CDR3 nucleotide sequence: TGTGCCACCAGCAGAGATCTGTCGAGCGGGAGGGCCAACAATGAGCAGTTCTTC. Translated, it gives CATSRDLSSGRANNEQFF.

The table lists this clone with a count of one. The DNA for the CDR3 is TGTGCCAGCAGCTCAATCCTTAGCGGGAGCTCGAACGAGCAGTACTTC. Its protein product is CASSSILSGSSNEQYF. V and J are TRBV5-6 and TRBJ2-7, with TRBD2 matching over 9 bases. Per germline, CDR1 SGHDT and CDR2 YYEEEE. The trim removed 3 bases at V and 5 bases at J, leaving 12 bases unmatched. This CDR3 is 16 amino acids long.

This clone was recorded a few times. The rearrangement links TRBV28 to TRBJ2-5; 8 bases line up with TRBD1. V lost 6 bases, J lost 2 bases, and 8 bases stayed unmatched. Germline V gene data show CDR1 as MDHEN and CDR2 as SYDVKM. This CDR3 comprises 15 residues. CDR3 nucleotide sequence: TGTGCCAGCAGGCGACAGGGGAGGACTCAAGAGACCCAGTACTTC. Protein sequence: CASRRQGRTQETQYF.